The rows below give T cell receptor beta chains drawn from one sample of a study of cytomegalovirus exposure and HLA in healthy donors. The method was immunoSEQ multiplex PCR; TCRdb's version includes in-frame clones alone and lacks a portion of them. The sample holds 160,000 or so clones, just under 80% seen once. Sequencing was performed on PBMCs. The receptors come from a man between 18 and 35 years old in good health and CMV-seropositive. CDR3s leave out the opening cysteine and the closing phenylalanine or tryptophan. Fields, in order: J gene, V gene, CDR3 protein.

j_gene: TRBJ2-7; v_gene: TRBV5-6; CDR3aa: ASSPGTGLYEQY
j_gene: TRBJ2-7; v_gene: TRBV5-6; CDR3aa: ASSPGTGNEQY
j_gene: TRBJ2-3; v_gene: TRBV7-3; CDR3aa: ASSSRSGSDTQY
j_gene: TRBJ2-3; v_gene: TRBV11-2; CDR3aa: ASSLGGGTQY
j_gene: TRBJ1-3; v_gene: TRBV5-4; CDR3aa: ASSVQGRGGNTIY
j_gene: TRBJ2-7; v_gene: TRBV2; CDR3aa: ASSEYQGVAYEQY
j_gene: TRBJ1-4; v_gene: TRBV7-9; CDR3aa: ASMGSEKLF
j_gene: TRBJ2-5; v_gene: TRBV13; CDR3aa: ASSLSGGVQETQY
j_gene: TRBJ1-1; v_gene: TRBV9; CDR3aa: ASSVTGGFTEAF
j_gene: TRBJ1-4; v_gene: TRBV27; CDR3aa: ASSLETGDEKLF
j_gene: TRBJ2-7; v_gene: TRBV29-1; CDR3aa: SAKTSGSSYEQY
j_gene: TRBJ2-2; v_gene: TRBV7-9; CDR3aa: ASSPSGRGTGELF
j_gene: TRBJ1-1; v_gene: TRBV10-2; CDR3aa: ASSLGTEREAF
j_gene: TRBJ2-1; v_gene: TRBV27; CDR3aa: ASSPYLTSGRDSNNEQF
j_gene: TRBJ2-7; v_gene: TRBV5-1; CDR3aa: ASSFRGYEQY
j_gene: TRBJ1-5; v_gene: TRBV30; CDR3aa: AWSVGSNQPQH
j_gene: TRBJ2-7; v_gene: TRBV6-1; CDR3aa: ASRNSLLHEQY
j_gene: TRBJ2-4; v_gene: TRBV16; CDR3aa: ASNPVLGDRFAKNIQY
j_gene: TRBJ1-5; v_gene: TRBV18; CDR3aa: ASSPRQNDQPQH
j_gene: TRBJ1-1; v_gene: TRBV25-1; CDR3aa: ASSELNTEAF
j_gene: TRBJ1-1; v_gene: TRBV27; CDR3aa: ASRSRGTEAF
j_gene: TRBJ2-2; v_gene: TRBV7-9; CDR3aa: ASSSTGTSGIGDTGELF
j_gene: TRBJ1-1; v_gene: TRBV13; CDR3aa: ASSSRDSHTEAF
j_gene: TRBJ2-7; v_gene: TRBV5-6; CDR3aa: ASSLRGTGFPYEQY
j_gene: TRBJ1-1; v_gene: TRBV5-1; CDR3aa: ASSFIGRNTEAF
j_gene: TRBJ2-7; v_gene: TRBV5-1; CDR3aa: ASSLAGQGVHEQY
j_gene: TRBJ2-7; v_gene: TRBV6-5; CDR3aa: ASSYSAGTPSYEQY
j_gene: TRBJ1-4; v_gene: TRBV6-1; CDR3aa: ASRVTGANEKLF
j_gene: TRBJ2-7; v_gene: TRBV28; CDR3aa: ASSFYRQGGHEQY
j_gene: TRBJ2-1; v_gene: TRBV29-1; CDR3aa: SVVLVQQGQVGEQF
j_gene: TRBJ1-2; v_gene: TRBV5-4; CDR3aa: ASSLGGTLNYGYT
j_gene: TRBJ2-5; v_gene: TRBV5-1; CDR3aa: ASRQTRYQETQY
j_gene: TRBJ2-7; v_gene: TRBV11-3; CDR3aa: ASSLDVGTEYEQY
j_gene: TRBJ2-7; v_gene: TRBV27; CDR3aa: ASKPLENVRYEQY
j_gene: TRBJ2-2; v_gene: TRBV5-1; CDR3aa: ASSPRGGRANTGELF